The 13 T cell receptor beta chains listed next were all sequenced from one sample in a study of human T cells and chemical hapten exposure. TCRdb called the RACE reads again in MiXCR, with one record for every CDR3 protein. The table has a few hundred thousand distinct CDR3 sequences, around 6% seen once. The time point here: patch test 2, 6 weeks after DPC sensitization. Treatment defined: therapeutic diphenylcyclopropenone sensitization with weekly scalp DPC. This sample comprised whole blood, obtained in connection with sensitization to the hapten diphenylcyclopropenone (DPC). These receptors were obtained from a woman between 18 and 29 years old with alopecia areata. Some clones in this sample may be carry-over from other donors' samples.

The rearrangement links TRBV6-2 or TRBV6-3 to TRBJ2-2; the D is unclear. This CDR3 is built from 13 residues. Trimming removed 7 bases at V and 6 bases at J, with 12 bases between. Germline V gene data show CDR1 as MNHEY and CDR2 as SVGEGT. The CDR3, as DNA: TGTGCCAGCAACCCGGTGGGGTCCGGGGAGCTGTTTTTT. This gives the protein CASNPVGSGELFF.

The chain joins TRBV7-3 to TRBJ1-1; the D is unclear. Between the trimmed V and J ends, which lost 1 base and 3 bases, there was a span of 9 bases. In germline, CDR1 is SGHTA, CDR2 FQGTGA. The CDR3 totals 14 residues. CDR3 DNA: TGTGCCAGCAGCTTAATGGCGCAGGACACTGAAGCTTTCTTT. Protein sequence: CASSLMAQDTEAFF.

This clonotype was recorded at least ten times. This chain connects TRBV6-2 or TRBV6-3 to TRBJ1-5; D is uncertain. The germline CDR1 and CDR2 sequences are MNHEY and SVGEGT. This CDR3 has 18 residues. Trimming removed 4 bases at V and 0 bases at J, with 19 bases between. CDR3 bases: TGTGCCAGCAGTTCCGTCAATAAAGGATGGGATAGCAATCAGCCCCAGCATTTT. Residues: CASSSVNKGWDSNQPQHF.

The J gene is TRBJ2-7, the V gene TRBV4-2; the D gene is possibly TRBD2 (6 bases). The CDR3 has 15 amino acids. Between the trimmed V and J ends, which lost 1 base and 6 bases, there was a span of 16 bases. Per the germline V gene, CDR1 is LGHNA and CDR2 is YNFKEQ. CDR3 residues: CASSQARERGAEQYF. The CDR3 bases are TGTGCCAGCAGCCAAGCCCGGGAGCGTGGGGCCGAGCAGTACTTC.

A few counts support this clonotype. V usage is TRBV28 and J usage is TRBJ2-7, with D possibly TRBD1 on 5 matching bases. Germline CDR1 is MDHEN and CDR2 is SYDVKM. This CDR3 spans 16 amino acids. V lost 8 bases and J lost 3, with 23 bases in between. CDR3: CASPLGRQRHRYEQYF. The CDR3 nucleotides read TGTGCCAGCCCTCTGGGTCGACAGCGCCATCGCTACGAGCAGTACTTC.

This chain connects TRBV4-3 to TRBJ2-3; D is unclear. This CDR3 comprises 15 residues. Trimming stripped 0 bases from V and 3 bases from J, with 10 bases between. Germline V lookup: CDR1 LGHNA, CDR2 YSLEER. The CDR3 DNA follows: TGCGCCAGCAGCCAAGACCGGGCCGCGACAGATACGCAGTATTTT. This sequence encodes CASSQDRAATDTQYF.

This clonotype appeared a few times. CDR3 coding DNA: TGCGCCAGCAGCCATGGGGACAGGATGAACACTGAAGCTTTCTTT. Protein: CASSHGDRMNTEAFF. V is TRBV5-1 and J is TRBJ1-1; 8 bases align to TRBD1. The junction had 5 bases not matched to a gene; V was cut back by 4 bases and J by 0 bases. The CDR3 is made up of 15 amino acids. Germline V CDR1 and CDR2: SGHRS, YFSETQ.

This clonotype was detected a few times. The chain has TRBV12-5 and TRBJ2-3, with D perhaps assigned TRBD1 or TRBD2 (5 bases each). This CDR3 is 14 amino acids long. Deletions cut 6 bases from V and 2 bases from J, with 12 bases between. Germline loops: CDR1 LGHNT, CDR2 FRNRAP. In DNA form, the CDR3 reads TGTGCTAGTGGACGCCCGGGGCCCACAGATACGCAGTATTTT. Protein sequence: CASGRPGPTDTQYF. The full variable domain, in which reference TRBV12-5 and TRBJ2-3 provide the parts outside the CDR3, is DARVTQTPRHKVTEMGQEVTMRCQPILGHNTVFWYRQTMMQGLELLAYFRNRAPLDDSGMPKDRFSAEMPDATLATLKIQPSEPRDSAVYFCASGRPGPTDTQYFGPGTRLTVL.

The chain recombines TRBV7-6 with TRBJ2-3, with D perhaps being TRBD1 or TRBD2 (6 bases each). Germline CDR1 is SGHVS and CDR2 is FNYEAQ. The V gene lost 5 bases and the J gene lost 2 bases, with 20 bases spanning the gap. CDR3 length equals 17 residues. The CDR3 spells CASSPGAGSTLTDTQYF. Written as DNA, the CDR3 is TGTGCCAGCAGCCCAGGGGCGGGGTCCACACTCACAGATACGCAGTATTTT.

This clonotype was seen a handful of times. The gene calls are TRBV7-3 and TRBJ2-2; possibly TRBD1 for D (5 bases). This CDR3 has 14 residues. V lost 5 bases and J 3 bases, leaving 10 bases between the germline ends. Germline assignment: CDR1 SGHTA and CDR2 FQGTGA. The CDR3 nucleotides read TGTGCCAGCAGCCGACAGTGGGACACCGGGGAGCTGTTTTTT. It translates to CASSRQWDTGELFF.

This clonotype was observed a handful of times. The chain is built from TRBV4-1 and TRBJ1-2, with D unresolved. This CDR3 comprises 14 residues. The V gene's germline CDR1 is MGHRA and CDR2 YSYEKL. Trimming cost V 1 base and J 3 bases, with 9 bases left between them. The CDR3 DNA sequence: TGCGCCAGCAGCCAAGTCCTCGGGGACTATGGCTACACCTTC. It yields the protein CASSQVLGDYGYTF.

This clonotype appeared a few times. J is TRBJ1-1 and V is TRBV6-2 or TRBV6-3, with D uncertain. V shed 4 bases and J shed 1 base, with 13 bases lying between them. CDR1 is MNHEY, CDR2 SVGEGT, per germline. The CDR3 has 15 amino acids. CDR3 residues: CASSSTSPGNTEAFF. The DNA of the CDR3 is TGTGCCAGCAGTTCCACCTCTCCGGGGAACACTGAAGCTTTCTTT.

The chain has TRBV28 and TRBJ2-3; 10 nucleotides match TRBD2. The CDR3 covers 16 residues. CDR1 is MDHEN and CDR2 is SYDVKM in the germline V gene. The V and J ends lost 2 bases and 3 bases, in that order; junction bases with no gene match: 5. DNA of the CDR3: TGTGCCAGCAGTTTAAGGCTAGCGGGGGTAACAGATACGCAGTATTTT. Amino acids: CASSLRLAGVTDTQYF.